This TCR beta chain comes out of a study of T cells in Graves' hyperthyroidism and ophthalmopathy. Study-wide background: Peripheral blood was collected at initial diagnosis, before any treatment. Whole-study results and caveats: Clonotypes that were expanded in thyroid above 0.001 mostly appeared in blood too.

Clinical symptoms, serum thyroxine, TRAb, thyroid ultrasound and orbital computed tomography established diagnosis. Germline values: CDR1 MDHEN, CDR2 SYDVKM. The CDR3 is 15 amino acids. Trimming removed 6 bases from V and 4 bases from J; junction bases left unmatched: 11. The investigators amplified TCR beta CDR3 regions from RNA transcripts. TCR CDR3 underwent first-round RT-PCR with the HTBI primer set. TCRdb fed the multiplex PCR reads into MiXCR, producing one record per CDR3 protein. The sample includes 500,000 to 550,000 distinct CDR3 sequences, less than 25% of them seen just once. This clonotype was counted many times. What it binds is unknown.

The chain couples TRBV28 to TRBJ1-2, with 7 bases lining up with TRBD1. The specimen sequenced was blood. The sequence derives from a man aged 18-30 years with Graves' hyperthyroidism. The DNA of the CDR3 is TGTGCCAGCAGCAGCCTGGGACAGCTTTTCTATGGCTACACCTTC. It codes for CASSSLGQLFYGYTF.